Listed here are 16 T cell receptor beta chains from one sample, sequenced in a study of identifying expanded T cells in peripheral blood. Assay used: immunoSEQ multiplex PCR; TCRdb lists only in-frame clones, some missing. The sample lists about 110,000 clones, roughly 90% seen once, with 8% to 9% in the top ten. The sequencing input was blood. The receptor source for this set is a person aged 18 to 75 in good health.

This chain connects TRBV5-8 to TRBJ1-2; 7 bases align to TRBD1. The germline V gene has CDR1 SGHTS and CDR2 YDEGEE. The trim removed 1 base at V and 3 bases at J, leaving 3 bases unmatched. The CDR3 totals 14 residues. CDR3 sequence: CASSLFGTDYGYTF. CDR3 nucleotides: TGTGCCAGCAGCTTGTTCGGGACAGACTATGGCTACACCTTC.

This clone was seen only once. This sequence joins TRBV28 and TRBJ1-4; D is unclear. The V gene lost 7 bases and the J gene lost 4 bases, with 7 bases spanning the gap. The CDR3 spans 12 residues. Germline values: CDR1 MDHEN, CDR2 SYDVKM. The CDR3 region has the DNA TGTGCCAGCATGATGCTTAATGAAAAACTGTTTTTT. It specifies CASMMLNEKLFF.

This chain links TRBV4-3 with TRBJ1-5, with a tentative D call TRBD1 (6 bases). Germline V CDR1 and CDR2: LGHNA, YSLEER. The CDR3 runs to 19 residues. The V gene lost 0 bases and the J gene lost 0 bases, with 18 bases spanning the gap. The CDR3 DNA is TGCGCCAGCAGCCAAGAGTTCCAGGGGCTTTGGGGTAGCAATCAGCCCCAGCATTTT. Translating it yields CASSQEFQGLWGSNQPQHF.

The chain is built from TRBV4-1 and TRBJ1-1; 10 bases line up with TRBD1. V lost 5 bases to trimming and J lost 0 bases; unmatched junction nucleotides: 9. The CDR3 totals 17 residues. In germline, CDR1 is MGHRA, CDR2 YSYEKL. The DNA for the CDR3 is TGCGCCAGCAGCAGCCGGGACAGGGGCCTTATGAACACTGAAGCTTTCTTT. Translation gives CASSSRDRGLMNTEAFF.

In this sample, this clone turned up once. The rearrangement links TRBV2 to TRBJ2-1; D unresolved. With 6 bases removed from V and 4 bases from J, the gap between germline ends came to 10 bases. The germline V gene encodes CDR1 SNHLY and CDR2 FYNNEI. The CDR3 runs 13 residues. CDR3 amino acids: CASRVSGYNEQFF. Written as DNA, the CDR3 is TGTGCCAGCAGAGTTTCCGGGTACAATGAGCAGTTCTTC.

This clone has more than one count but fewer than ten. The chain is built from TRBV28 and TRBJ2-1; possibly TRBD2 for D (6 bases). Per the germline V gene, CDR1 is MDHEN and CDR2 is SYDVKM. V dropped 6 bases and J dropped 9 bases, with 12 bases sitting between them. The CDR3 has 12 residues. DNA for the CDR3: TGTGCCAGCAGCTCGACTAGGAGTGAGCAGTTCTTC. Protein sequence: CASSSTRSEQFF.

The chain uses TRBV4-1 and TRBJ1-2, with 7 bases fitting TRBD1. Germline lookup yields CDR1 MGHRA and CDR2 YSYEKL. The CDR3 loop spans 13 amino acids. The ends lost 3 bases at V and 2 bases at J; junction bases unmatched: 0. CDR3 sequence: CASSQGQNYGYTF. Here the CDR3 DNA reads TGCGCCAGCAGCCAGGGACAGAACTATGGCTACACCTTC.

CDR3 DNA: TGTGCCAGCAGTTTATTCGTCTGGGGGCGGGAACATGGCTACACCTTC. This encodes CASSLFVWGREHGYTF. V and J are TRBV28 and TRBJ1-2; D perhaps matches TRBD1 (6 bases). Germline assignment: CDR1 MDHEN and CDR2 SYDVKM. With 1 base removed from V and 6 bases from J, the gap between germline ends came to 18 bases. The CDR3 is 16 amino acids.

The chain employs TRBV6-5 and TRBJ2-7; D unresolved. The CDR3 totals 11 residues. Deletions cut 8 bases from V and 4 bases from J, with 9 bases between. Germline CDR1 and CDR2: MNHEY and SVGAGI. This CDR3 is CASRLGYEQYF. The CDR3 DNA reads as TGTGCCAGCCGTCTCGGGTACGAGCAGTACTTC.

This chain joins TRBV19 and TRBJ2-5; 10 bases map to TRBD2. V lost 2 bases and J lost 3; bases outside the gene matches: 3. Per the germline V gene, CDR1 is LNHDA and CDR2 is SQIVND (reference sequence). This CDR3 contains 15 residues. The CDR3 spells CASSIPSGGEETQYF. CDR3 sequence (DNA): TGTGCCAGTAGTATACCTAGCGGGGGAGAAGAGACCCAGTACTTC.

The chain couples TRBV18 to TRBJ2-7; no firm D call. This CDR3 spans 14 amino acids. Germline V gives CDR1 KGHSH, CDR2 LQKENI. The V end lost 2 bases, the J end lost 3 bases, and 11 bases lay between the germline ends. CDR3 bases: TGTGCCAGCTCACCAACCCCAACAATCTACGAGCAGTACTTC. Its protein is CASSPTPTIYEQYF.

The chain links TRBV7-9 to TRBJ2-7, with D perhaps given as TRBD1 or TRBD2 (5 bases each). The germline V gene encodes CDR1 SEHNR and CDR2 FQNEAQ (reference sequence). This CDR3 has 14 amino acids. With 6 bases removed from V and 4 bases from J, the gap between germline ends came to 16 bases. CDR3 DNA: TGTGCCAGCAGACTGGGACCTGACGGATACGAGCAGTACTTC. Its translation: CASRLGPDGYEQYF.

The chain joins TRBV12-5 to TRBJ1-1; weak D call: TRBD1 (6 bases). Germline CDR1 LGHNT, CDR2 FRNRAP. V was cut by 7 bases and J by 1 base, with 16 bases left in between. This CDR3 region has 15 residues. CDR3 sequence (DNA): TGTGCTAGTGTCCCCAGGACAGACTCGAACACTGAAGCTTTCTTT. Protein sequence: CASVPRTDSNTEAFF. Combining the CDR3 with reference TRBV12-5 and TRBJ1-1 gives the whole variable domain DARVTQTPRHKVTEMGQEVTMRCQPILGHNTVFWYRQTMMQGLELLAYFRNRAPLDDSGMPKDRFSAEMPDATLATLKIQPSEPRDSAVYFCASVPRTDSNTEAFFGQGTRLTVV.

The V gene is TRBV7-9, the J gene TRBJ1-5; 8 bases agree with TRBD1. CDR1 is SEHNR, CDR2 FQNEAQ, per germline (reference sequence). Trimming took 5 bases from V and 8 from J; bases not matched to a gene: 11. The CDR3 loop spans 15 amino acids. The CDR3 spells CASSPGWTGMEPQHF. CDR3 coding DNA: TGTGCCAGCAGCCCCGGTTGGACAGGGATGGAGCCCCAGCATTTT. The whole variable domain, filled in from reference TRBV7-9 and TRBJ1-5, reads DTGVSQNPRHKITKRGQNVTFRCDPISEHNRLYWYRQTLGQGPEFLTYFQNEAQLEKSRLLSDRFSAERPKGSFSTLEIQRTEQGDSAMYLCASSPGWTGMEPQHFGDGTRLSIL.

The chain uses TRBV5-1 and TRBJ2-2; D may be TRBD1 (6 bases). V shed 4 bases and J shed 2 bases, with 18 bases lying between them. The CDR3 spans 17 residues. CDR1 SGHRS and CDR2 YFSETQ come from the germline V gene. The CDR3 reads CASSQDSNTRNTGELFF. The CDR3 DNA sequence: TGCGCCAGCAGCCAGGACAGTAACACGCGCAACACCGGGGAGCTGTTTTTT.

The chain has TRBV2 and TRBJ1-5; maybe TRBD1 (5 bases). In germline, CDR1 is SNHLY, CDR2 FYNNEI. CDR3 length: 13 residues. The V and J ends lost 4 bases and 5 bases respectively, with 9 bases between them. The CDR3 region has the DNA TGTGCCAGCAGTGCTACAGGCTATCAGCCCCAGCATTTT. Translation gives CASSATGYQPQHF.